Reported below is one T cell receptor beta chain. The antigen is undetermined. Profiled with immunoSEQ multiplex PCR; TCRdb holds only in-frame clones, not every one. This sample yields some 120,000 clones, of which more than 75% are seen a single time; approximately 5.8% belongs to the top ten. This entry comes from a study of radiation and T cells in renal cell carcinoma. Study-wide background: Nephrectomy followed 15 Gy stereotactic body radiation by 4 weeks.

Germline-derived CDR1 and CDR2 are SNHLY and FYNNEI. The CDR3 runs to 15 residues. V lost 5 bases to trimming and J lost 0 bases; unmatched junction nucleotides: 4. Regarding time point: blood 2 weeks post-SBRT. Sample treatment: 15 Gy SBRT to primary tumor, nephrectomy 4 weeks later. Serial blood draws occurred at baseline and 2 and 4 weeks post-SBRT. Broader study findings: From baseline, blood top tumor clonotypes peaked at 2 weeks post-radiation. Pretreatment tumor biopsies were lacking, so baseline clonotypes are unknown.

The material sequenced was blood, taken from a patient whose treatment included radiotherapy and nephrectomy. The chain employs TRBV2 and TRBJ2-1; 7 nucleotides align to TRBD1. The origin of this receptor is a woman between 65 and 79 years old with renal cell carcinoma. CDR3 bases: TGTGCCAGCAGTTGGGACAGCCGCTCCTACAATGAGCAGTTCTTC. It is translated as CASSWDSRSYNEQFF.